The 12 T cell receptor beta chains below all came from one sample that was sequenced in a study of identical twins. One entry per CDR3 protein, called by TCRdb with MiXCR from the 5' RACE reads. The table includes approximately 500,000 distinct CDR3 sequences, roughly a quarter detected once. This same sample was also taken into another study, of T cells expressing NK-cell markers.

The sample taken for sequencing was CD4+ T cells sorted from blood. Receptor source: a woman under 30 in good health.

The V and J genes are TRBV20-1 and TRBJ2-1, with D maybe TRBD2 (7 bases). Trimming removed 6 bases from V and 9 bases from J, with 21 bases in between. The CDR3 is made up of 14 amino acids. Per the germline V gene, CDR1 is DFQATT and CDR2 is SNEGSKA (reference sequence). Here the CDR3 DNA reads TGCAGTGCGGAAGGGGGGGGAGGACAGCGTGAGCAGTTCTTC. It specifies CSAEGGGGQREQFF.

CDR3 amino acids: CASSGPVGGYTF. CDR3 nucleotide sequence: TGTGCCAGCAGTGGGCCGGTGGGGGGCTACACCTTC. The chain is built from TRBV6-1 and TRBJ1-2; D is unresolved. This CDR3 spans 12 amino acids. Germline V gene sequence: CDR1 MNHNS, CDR2 SASEGT. Trimming left V 4 bases short and J 8 bases short, with 11 bases between.

The V call is TRBV5-1, the J call TRBJ2-4; 16 nucleotides agree with TRBD2. V dropped 4 bases and J dropped 7; count of bases not matched to a gene: 11. Germline-derived CDR1 and CDR2 are SGHRS and YFSETQ. CDR3 length equals 18 residues. The CDR3 DNA is TGCGCCAGCAGCCAGGGACTAGCGGGAGGGCCAATCGGGAACATTCAGTACTTC. Protein product: CASSQGLAGGPIGNIQYF.

This chain connects TRBV7-8 to TRBJ2-7, with D maybe TRBD2 (6 bases). CDR1 SGHVS and CDR2 FQNEAQ come from the germline V gene. CDR3 length equals 13 residues. Trimming removed 3 bases at V and 5 bases at J, with 11 bases between. The CDR3 nucleotides are TGTGCCAGCAGCTTTTACGGGAGCGACGAGCAGTACTTC. Amino acids: CASSFYGSDEQYF.

The V call is TRBV3-1, the J call TRBJ2-5; perhaps D is TRBD1 or TRBD2 (5 bases each). Trimming removed 5 bases at V and 3 bases at J, with 13 bases between. The CDR3 length is 14 residues. CDR1 and CDR2 from the germline V gene are LGHDT and YNNKEL (reference sequence). The DNA for the CDR3 is TGTGCCAGCAGCGCCCTGGGGCGGGAAGAGACCCAGTACTTC. The encoded protein is CASSALGREETQYF.

This clonotype was picked up a small number of times. This chain uses TRBV11-2 with TRBJ1-1; D is ambiguous. This CDR3 comprises 13 residues. The V gene's germline CDR1 is SGHAT and CDR2 FQNNGV. With 3 bases removed from V and 5 bases from J, the gap between germline ends came to 10 bases. The CDR3 reads CASSFNVWTEAFF. Here the CDR3 DNA reads TGTGCCAGCAGCTTTAACGTATGGACTGAAGCTTTCTTT.

This clonotype has a count of ten or more. The J gene is TRBJ2-1, the V gene TRBV7-9, with TRBD2 as a possible D gene (6 bases). This CDR3 contains 15 residues. V shed 0 bases and J shed 6 bases, with 12 bases lying between them. CDR1 and CDR2 (germline): SEHNR, FQNEAQ (reference sequence). In DNA, the CDR3 is TGTGCCAGCAGCTTAGCTGGGGACTTCACCAATGAGCAGTTCTTC. The encoded protein is CASSLAGDFTNEQFF.

This clonotype was picked up a small number of times. The CDR3 region has the DNA TGTGCCGTGAGGGGGCGGGGAACAAATTTCCTCACCGGGGAGCTGTTTTTT. Translated: CAVRGRGTNFLTGELFF. V gene TRBV19 combines with J gene TRBJ2-2; D is possibly TRBD1 (7 bases). The CDR3 is 17 residues long. Trimming shortened V by 11 bases and J by 4 bases, and 26 bases separated the two germline ends. Germline V gives CDR1 LNHDA, CDR2 SQIVND (reference sequence). The full variable domain, in which reference TRBV19 and TRBJ2-2 provide the parts outside the CDR3, is DGGITQSPKYLFRKEGQNVTLSCEQNLNHDAMYWYRQDPGQGLRLIYYSQIVNDFQKGDIAEGYSVSREKKESFPLTVTSAQKNPTAFYLCAVRGRGTNFLTGELFFGEGSRLTVL.

The chain has TRBV12-3 or TRBV12-4 and TRBJ2-5, with D unclear. V was clipped by 5 bases and J by 5 bases, with 6 bases between them. CDR3 length: 11 residues. The CDR3, as DNA: TGTGCCAGCAGTATCCATGAGACCCAGTACTTC. It encodes CASSIHETQYF.

The chain uses TRBV5-6 and TRBJ1-1; perhaps TRBD1 as D (5 bases). Looked up from germline, CDR1 is SGHDT and CDR2 is YYEEEE. The CDR3 covers 14 residues. V was trimmed by 2 bases and J by 11 bases, leaving 19 bases between them. DNA for the CDR3: TGTGCCAGCAGCTTTAGGAATATTGGGACGCGGGCTTTCTTT. It is translated as CASSFRNIGTRAFF.

The V call is TRBV4-2, the J call TRBJ2-2; no reliable D call. CDR1 and CDR2 from the germline V gene are LGHNA and YNFKEQ. The V gene lost 2 bases and the J gene lost 0 bases, with 4 bases spanning the gap. This CDR3 has 14 amino acids. The CDR3 is CASSQPPNTGELFF. DNA for the CDR3: TGTGCCAGCAGCCAACCGCCGAACACCGGGGAGCTGTTTTTT.

The V and J genes are TRBV20-1 and TRBJ2-6, with D possibly TRBD2 on 5 matching bases. The V gene's germline CDR1 is DFQATT and CDR2 SNEGSKA (reference sequence). The V end lost 0 bases, the J end lost 1 base, and 13 bases lay between the germline ends. This CDR3 contains 17 residues. The CDR3 reads CSARDGGRTSGANVLTF. In DNA form, the CDR3 reads TGCAGTGCTAGAGATGGAGGCAGGACTTCTGGGGCCAACGTCCTGACTTTC.